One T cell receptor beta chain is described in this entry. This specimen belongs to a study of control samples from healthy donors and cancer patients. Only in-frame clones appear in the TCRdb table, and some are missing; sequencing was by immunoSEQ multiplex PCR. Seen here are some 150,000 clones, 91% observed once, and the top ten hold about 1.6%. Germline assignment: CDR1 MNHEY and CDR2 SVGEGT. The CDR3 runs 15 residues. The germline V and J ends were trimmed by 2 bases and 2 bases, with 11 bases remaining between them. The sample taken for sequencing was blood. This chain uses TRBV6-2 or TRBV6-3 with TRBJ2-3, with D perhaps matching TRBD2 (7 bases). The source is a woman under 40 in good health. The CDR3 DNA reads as TGTGCCAGCAGTTACGGGGGGGCTCCCACAGATACGCAGTATTTT. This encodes CASSYGGAPTDTQYF.